The clone carrying this T cell receptor (beta chain) appeared once. Its antigen is unidentified. This sample is drawn from a study of Ad26.COV2.S vaccination and SARS-CoV-2 variants. Overall study context: Donor had been placed in the Ad26.COV2.S arm of the COV1001 trial. Ad26.COV2.S given intramuscularly, once or twice 56 days apart.

The treatment is: over 15 received Ad26.COV2.S at low or high dose, single or two shots; about 5 received placebo; per-sample allocation not given. Samples analyzed were those drawn on day 63 after the first vaccine or placebo injection. Germline V CDR1 and CDR2: SEHNR, FQNEAQ (reference sequence). CDR3 length: 16 residues. Trimming removed 5 bases from V and 3 bases from J; junction bases left unmatched: 7. Regarding the study as a whole: Measurement of non-spike TCR breadth gave similar results in vaccine and placebo recipients. After vaccination, reports described spike-specific CD8+ and CD4+ T cell responses as showing substantial breadth.

Here immunoSEQ multiplex PCR was the method, and the copy in TCRdb shows in-frame clones only, minus some. In the table there are about 680,000 clones, more than 80% of which are singletons. The rearrangement links TRBV7-9 to TRBJ2-1; 10 nucleotides align to TRBD2. The sample in question was peripheral blood, obtained in a trial of Ad26.COV2.S vaccine versus placebo. This receptor was taken from a person between 18 and 65 years old who received the Ad26.COV2.S COVID-19 vaccine or a placebo. The DNA for the CDR3 is TGTGCCAGCAGCCAAACGCGGACTAGCGGCTACAATGAGCAGTTCTTC. Translation: CASSQTRTSGYNEQFF.